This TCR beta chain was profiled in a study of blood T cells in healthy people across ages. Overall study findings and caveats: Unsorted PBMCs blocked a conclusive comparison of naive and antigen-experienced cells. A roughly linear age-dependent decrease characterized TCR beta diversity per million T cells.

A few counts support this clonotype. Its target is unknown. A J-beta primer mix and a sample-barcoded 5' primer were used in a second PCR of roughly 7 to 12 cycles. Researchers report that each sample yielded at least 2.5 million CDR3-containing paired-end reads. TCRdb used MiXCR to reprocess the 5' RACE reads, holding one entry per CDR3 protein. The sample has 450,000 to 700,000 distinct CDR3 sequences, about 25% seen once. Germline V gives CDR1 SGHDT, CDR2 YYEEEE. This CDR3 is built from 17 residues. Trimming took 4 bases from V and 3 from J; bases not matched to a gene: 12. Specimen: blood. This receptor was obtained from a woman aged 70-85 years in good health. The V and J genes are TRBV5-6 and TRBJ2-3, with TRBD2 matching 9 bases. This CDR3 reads CASSPPAAGGRTDTQYF. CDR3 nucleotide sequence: TGTGCCAGCAGCCCACCTGCCGCGGGGGGGCGAACAGATACGCAGTATTTT.